These 9 T cell receptor beta chains originate from one sample sequenced in a study of T-cell memory formation after mild COVID-19. TCRdb re-called the 5' RACE reads with MiXCR, one entry per CDR3 protein. This table holds some 120,000 distinct CDR3 sequences, 16% found once. Sequencing was performed on PBMCs or a T cell subset sorted from them (not recorded which). These receptor sequences come from an adult woman who had mild COVID-19 (a few samples of this study predate the infection). Cell type and time point are not known.

This clonotype has more than one count but fewer than ten. The rearrangement uses TRBV20-1 and TRBJ2-7, with 7 bases fitting TRBD2. In germline, CDR1 is DFQATT, CDR2 SNEGSKA (reference sequence). The V segment lost 3 bases and the J segment 4 bases; nucleotides outside the gene matches: 12. The CDR3 is 15 amino acids. The CDR3 bases are TGCAGTGCTAGTGTAGGAGCGGGGCTGCCTTACGAGCAGTACTTC. Residues: CSASVGAGLPYEQYF.

V usage is TRBV7-2 and J usage is TRBJ1-2; TRBD1 might be the D (6 bases). This CDR3 region has 15 residues. The germline V gene has CDR1 SGHTA and CDR2 FQGNSA. With 2 bases removed from V and 6 bases from J, the gap between germline ends came to 16 bases. Written as DNA, the CDR3 is TGTGCCAGCAGCTTAATGGTGGTATCAGGGGATGGCTACACCTTC. This codes for CASSLMVVSGDGYTF.

At least ten counts were recorded for this clonotype. This chain links TRBV5-1 with TRBJ1-1; tentative D call: TRBD1 (5 bases). Germline V gene data show CDR1 as SGHRS and CDR2 as YFSETQ. Trimming removed 2 bases from V and 2 bases from J, with 10 bases in between. The CDR3 is made up of 14 amino acids. The CDR3 DNA is TGCGCCAGCAGCTTTTGGGGGACTAACACTGAAGCTTTCTTT. Translating it yields CASSFWGTNTEAFF.

This clonotype has just a few counts. This chain links TRBV9 with TRBJ2-1; 8 bases line up with TRBD2. Trimming at V came to 2 bases and at J to 9 bases, leaving 10 bases not matched to a gene. CDR1 and CDR2 from the germline V gene are SGDLS and YYNGEE. CDR3 length equals 15 residues. The CDR3 coding sequence is TGTGCCAGCAGCGTGTTTGCGGGGGGTTCAAGTGAGCAGTTCTTC. Its protein product is CASSVFAGGSSEQFF.

The CDR3 protein is CASSLSGIVTDTQYF. CDR3 DNA: TGTGCCAGCAGCTTGAGCGGGATAGTGACAGATACGCAGTATTTT. V gene TRBV11-1 combines with J gene TRBJ2-3; 7 nucleotides match TRBD2. There are 15 residues in the CDR3. In germline, CDR1 is SGHAT, CDR2 FQDESV (reference sequence). J was trimmed by 3 bases and V by 3 bases; bases with no gene match: 6.

The DNA for the CDR3 is TGCAGTGCTCCAAGGGACAGGCAGAACACTGAAGCTTTCTTT. This gives the protein CSAPRDRQNTEAFF. V and J are TRBV20-1 and TRBJ1-1; 8 bases align to TRBD1. CDR1 is DFQATT and CDR2 is SNEGSKA in the germline V gene (reference sequence). The CDR3 loop spans 14 amino acids. V was pared by 5 bases and J by 1 base, with 6 bases of the junction left unmatched.

The chain employs TRBV6-2 or TRBV6-3 and TRBJ2-1, with 7 positions matching TRBD2. Germline CDR1 reads MNHEY; CDR2 reads SVGEGT. V lost 0 bases to trimming and J lost 11 bases; unmatched junction nucleotides: 10. The CDR3 is 15 residues long. In DNA form, the CDR3 reads TGTGCCAGCAGTTACTCGGGGACTATCGGGAATAAGCAGTTCTTC. Translated: CASSYSGTIGNKQFF.

This clonotype was picked up a small number of times. The V call is TRBV5-1, the J call TRBJ2-1; no reliable D call. The CDR3 length is 14 residues. Germline V gene data show CDR1 as SGHRS and CDR2 as YFSETQ. V lost 0 bases, J lost 0 bases, and 4 bases lay in between. The CDR3 coding sequence is TGCGCCAGCAGCTTGGAATCCTCCTACAATGAGCAGTTCTTC. Translating it yields CASSLESSYNEQFF.

This clonotype was observed a handful of times. The junction differs from germline at one of its ends, possibly a read error. CDR3 sequence reads: CASSWMTSGDLDF. As DNA, the CDR3 is TGTGCCAGCAGCTGGATGACTAGCGGGGATTTGGACTTC. The V call is TRBV5-4, the J call TRBJ2-4, with 11 nucleotides matching TRBD2. The germline V gene encodes CDR1 SGHNT and CDR2 YYREEE (reference sequence). The CDR3 has 13 residues.